A selection of T cell receptor beta chains follows, all from one sample in a study of shared clonotypes between healthy human individuals. Profiled with immunoSEQ multiplex PCR; TCRdb holds only in-frame clones, not every one. The sample shows 1,400,000 or so clones, 97% to 99% of them seen only once. Material for sequencing was naive CD4+ T cells sorted from blood. The receptors stem from a man in his thirties or forties in good health. Each CDR3 is given with its conserved first and last residue. A D gene is named only where the DNA matches it firmly. Clone sizes are given selectively: once, few, many, or a class where the clone is expanded.

>TRBD2|TRBJ2-7|TRBV5-1|NA
CASSHTLAGSYEQYF
TGCGCCAGCTCCCATACACTAGCGGGGTCCTACGAGCAGTACTTC
>NA|TRBJ1-5|TRBV2|NA
CASTSDDQPQHF
TGTGCCAGCACCTCGGACGACCAGCCCCAGCATTTT
>TRBD2|TRBJ2-7|TRBV5-4|NA
CASSLNGGRIYEQYF
TGTGCCAGCAGCTTGAACGGCGGGAGAATTTACGAGCAGTACTTC
>NA|TRBJ2-5|TRBV6-5|NA
CASSYSGGAGEETQYF
TGTGCCAGCAGTTACTCCGGGGGAGCAGGGGAAGAGACCCAGTACTTC
>NA|TRBJ1-1|TRBV20-1|NA
CSASRRTEAFF
TGCAGTGCTAGTAGGAGGACTGAAGCTTTCTTT
>NA|TRBJ2-5|TRBV9|NA
CASSVAGLETQYF
TGTGCCAGCAGCGTAGCAGGGCTCGAGACCCAGTACTTC
>NA|TRBJ2-7|TRBV15|NA
CATSRGTDITYEQYF
TGTGCCACCAGCAGGGGGACGGACATTACCTACGAGCAGTACTTC
>NA|TRBJ1-4|TRBV18|NA
CASSPGGFNEKLFF
TGTGCCAGCTCACCAGGCGGATTTAATGAAAAACTGTTTTTT
>TRBD1|TRBJ2-5|TRBV6-6|once
CASSYPGQGRETQYF
TGTGCCAGCAGTTACCCTGGACAGGGGAGGGAGACCCAGTACTTC
>TRBD1|TRBJ2-3|TRBV6-5|NA
CASSYGTGRNTQYF
TGTGCCAGCAGTTACGGGACAGGGAGGAATACGCAGTATTTT
>NA|TRBJ1-1|TRBV29-1|NA
CSVTYGGRNTEAFF
TGCAGCGTTACATACGGGGGGCGGAACACTGAAGCTTTCTTT
>TRBD2|TRBJ2-1|TRBV7-9|NA
CASSTYSGQSYNEQFF
TGTGCCAGCAGCACCTATAGCGGGCAAAGTTACAATGAGCAGTTCTTC
>TRBD1|TRBJ1-1|TRBV6-6|NA
CASSEQGIHTEAFF
TGTGCCAGCAGCGAACAGGGGATCCACACTGAAGCTTTCTTT
>TRBD2|TRBJ2-1|TRBV9|NA
CASSTSALEQFF
TGTGCCAGCAGCACTAGCGCTCTTGAGCAGTTCTTC
>NA|TRBJ2-5|TRBV27|few
CASSLSITRKETQYF
TGTGCCAGCAGTTTATCGATAACGCGTAAAGAGACCCAGTACTTC
>NA|TRBJ2-1|TRBV5-1|NA
CASSSTSSSYNEQFF
TGCGCCAGCAGCTCGACTAGTTCCTCCTACAATGAGCAGTTCTTC
>TRBD1|TRBJ2-3|TRBV5-8|NA
CASSVNRGSMAQYF
TGTGCCAGCAGCGTGAACAGGGGATCGATGGCGCAGTATTTT
>TRBD2|TRBJ2-1|TRBV14|NA
CASSQTSGINEQFF
TGTGCCAGCAGCCAAACTAGCGGGATCAATGAGCAGTTCTTC